A single sample is the source of the 5 T cell receptor beta chains below, sequenced in a study of blood T cell repertoires in COVID-19. Sequencing used immunoSEQ multiplex PCR; TCRdb keeps in-frame clones, though not all of them. The sample includes about 140,000 clones, around 80% of them seen just once. Sequenced: peripheral blood. Source of these receptors: an older man who had recovered from COVID-19.

The gene calls are TRBV6-5 and TRBJ2-5; D not certain. The germline V and J ends were trimmed by 6 bases and 5 bases, with 10 bases remaining between them. CDR1 and CDR2 from the germline V gene are MNHEY and SVGAGI. The CDR3 runs 12 residues. The DNA for the CDR3 is TGTGCCAGCAGCCCCCGGCGGGAGACCCAGTACTTC. This gives the protein CASSPRRETQYF.

The rearrangement links TRBV7-6 to TRBJ2-5, with D possibly being TRBD2 (5 bases). CDR1 is SGHVS and CDR2 is FNYEAQ in the germline V gene. The ends were cut back, 1 base at V and 0 bases at J, with 15 bases in the middle. The CDR3 loop spans 17 amino acids. CDR3: CASSLGPLDSYQETQYF. The DNA for the CDR3 is TGTGCCAGCAGCTTAGGCCCGTTGGACTCTTACCAAGAGACCCAGTACTTC.

V usage is TRBV7-9 and J usage is TRBJ2-1, with TRBD2 matching over 7 bases. V lost 0 bases, J lost 12 bases, and 2 bases stayed unmatched. This CDR3 comprises 12 residues. The germline gives CDR1 SEHNR, CDR2 FQNEAQ (reference sequence). CDR3 coding DNA: TGTGCCAGCAGCTTAGCGGGAGGGTGGCAGTTCTTC. The encoded protein is CASSLAGGWQFF.

In this sample, this clone turned up many times. The chain is built from TRBV5-6 and TRBJ2-7; 8 nucleotides align to TRBD2. V trimming: 4 bases; J trimming: 2 bases; junction bases outside the gene matches: 8. This CDR3 is 15 amino acids long. Per the germline V gene, CDR1 is SGHDT and CDR2 is YYEEEE. CDR3 sequence: CASSAGLARTYEQYF. CDR3 sequence (DNA): TGTGCCAGCAGCGCCGGACTAGCCCGAACCTACGAGCAGTACTTC.

CDR3 region: CASSFTEFSGNTIYF. Here the CDR3 DNA reads TGTGCCAGCAGCTTTACGGAGTTCTCTGGAAACACCATATATTTT. This chain uses TRBV7-9 with TRBJ1-3; unclear D gene. CDR1 SEHNR and CDR2 FQNEAQ come from the germline V gene (reference sequence). Deletions cut 3 bases from V and 0 bases from J, with 9 bases between. The CDR3 loop spans 15 amino acids.